This T cell receptor beta chain stems from a study of post-analysis software for immune sequencing data. Sequencing libraries made from TCR beta cDNA carried unique molecular identifiers. About 500,000 cDNA molecules were obtained per 1 to 10 million input T cells. Each CDR3 protein is one row after TCRdb ran MiXCR on the PCR reads. The repertoire holds hundreds of thousands of distinct CDR3 sequences, with roughly 50% as singletons. About this clonotype itself: Its antigen is not identified.

Whole-study findings and limits: Those samples that were prepared in the same batch co-clustered strongly by F measure.

The sample comprised blood. The clonotype was recovered from a girl between 10 and 17 years old with multiple sclerosis.

This CDR3 reads CASSDRDRAYEQYF. The CDR3 region has the DNA TGTGCCAGCAGTGACCGGGACAGAGCCTACGAGCAGTACTTC. The V and J genes are TRBV6-2 or TRBV6-3 and TRBJ2-7; 7 nucleotides agree with TRBD1. The germline V gene encodes CDR1 MNHEY and CDR2 SVGEGT. V lost 5 bases and J lost 2; bases outside the gene matches: 6. CDR3 length equals 14 residues.